The source of this T cell receptor (beta chain) is a study of immune evolution from preneoplasia to lung adenocarcinoma. Study overall: HLA loss of heterozygosity: 5.5% to 8.5% AIS, about 15% MIA, around 35% ADC, none AAH.

Method: immunoSEQ multiplex PCR; TCRdb's copy keeps in-frame clones and lacks some. The sample holds 16,000 or so clones, around 88% seen once. Concerning this clone: Its matching antigen is unknown.

Regarding the study as a whole: Normal lung had the highest top T cell clone frequencies.

CDR1 SGHKS and CDR2 YYEKEE come from the germline V gene (reference sequence). This CDR3 contains 17 residues. Trimming removed 4 bases from V and 7 bases from J, with 23 bases in between. Two lung cancer pathologists independently confirmed each histologic diagnosis. V usage is TRBV5-5 and J usage is TRBJ2-2; D uncertain. The sequence was collected from a person between 70 and 80 years old with invasive lung adenocarcinoma. The sequencing input was FFPE invasive lung adenocarcinoma tissue. The DNA for the CDR3 is TGTGCCAGCAGCCTTGAGAGGACCTTAATTTTGGGCGGGGAGCTGTTTTTT. Protein: CASSLERTLILGGELFF.